Listed below are T cell receptor beta chains from one sample, sequenced in a study of T cell responses to AZD1222 COVID-19 vaccine. Method: immunoSEQ multiplex PCR; TCRdb's copy keeps in-frame clones and lacks some. The sample lists about 140,000 clones; 85% to 90% were seen once. The sample consisted of peripheral blood, taken on day 0 of AZD1222 vaccination. Receptors originate from an adult in good health. CDR3s include the opening cysteine and the closing phenylalanine or tryptophan. The D gene is left open where the match is weak. The listing skips clone size in some rows; elsewhere it reads once, few, many or a size class.

d_call j_call clone_size v_call cdr3_length cdr3_aa cdr3_nt
TRBD1 TRBJ1-4 - TRBV4-3 15 CASSQTGVANEKLFF TGCGCCAGCAGCCAGACAGGGGTGGCTAATGAAAAACTGTTTTTT
- TRBJ1-1 - TRBV29-1 12 CSVGARAGEAFF TGCAGCGTTGGAGCCCGTGCTGGGGAGGCTTTCTTT
- TRBJ1-1 once TRBV5-1 14 CASSLAPGGPEAFF TGCGCCAGCAGCTTGGCCCCGGGGGGTCCTGAAGCTTTCTTT
TRBD1 TRBJ1-1 - TRBV2 15 CASQGQGLRDTEAFF TGTGCCAGCCAGGGACAGGGGTTGAGGGACACTGAAGCTTTCTTT
TRBD2 TRBJ2-3 - TRBV5-1 17 CASSLSASGYRTDTQYF TGCGCCAGCAGCTTGTCGGCTAGCGGTTATAGGACAGATACGCAGTATTTT
- TRBJ2-7 - TRBV9 16 CASSPTAQGGIHEQYF TGTGCCAGCAGCCCTACAGCTCAGGGTGGCATCCACGAGCAGTACTTC
TRBD2 TRBJ2-1 once TRBV24-1 16 CATSDPGLAGGDEQFF TGTGCCACCAGTGATCCCGGACTAGCGGGAGGGGATGAGCAGTTCTTC
- TRBJ2-7 few TRBV5-4 13 CASSLASENEQYF TGTGCCAGCAGCCTAGCGTCCGAGAACGAGCAGTACTTC
- TRBJ1-2 - TRBV7-2 13 CASSLVGLNGYTF TGTGCCAGCAGCTTAGTAGGGCTTAATGGCTACACCTTC
- TRBJ1-2 - TRBV7-2 13 CASSLVRSYGYTF TGTGCCAGCAGCTTAGTTCGCAGCTATGGCTACACCTTC
- TRBJ1-3 once TRBV18 15 CASSPPGTEGNTIYF TGTGCCAGCTCACCACCTGGGACCGAAGGAAACACCATATATTTT
- TRBJ2-2 - TRBV6-2/TRBV6-3 15 CASSYKRPNTGELFF TGTGCCAGCAGTTATAAGCGCCCGAACACCGGGGAGCTGTTTTTT
- TRBJ1-1 - TRBV5-1 12 CASSSRGTEAFF TGCGCCAGCAGCTCCAGAGGGACTGAAGCTTTCTTT
TRBD1 TRBJ2-7 - TRBV9 15 CASSVGGTAPYEQYF TGTGCCAGCAGCGTAGGAGGGACAGCCCCATACGAGCAGTACTTC
- TRBJ2-1 once TRBV9 14 CASSEGSEYNEQFF TGTGCCAGCAGCGAGGGGAGCGAGTACAATGAGCAGTTCTTC
- TRBJ2-1 - TRBV5-5 15 CASSTTFGHSQKEFF TGTGCCAGCAGCACTACTTTTGGTCATTCACAAAAGGAGTTCTTC
TRBD2 TRBJ2-3 - TRBV27 17 CASSLLSRGRDTDTQYF TGTGCCAGCAGTTTATTGAGCCGTGGGAGGGACACAGATACGCAGTATTTT
- TRBJ1-5 - TRBV30 12 CAWSVLGQPQHF TGTGCCTGGAGTGTATTGGGGCAGCCCCAGCATTTT
- TRBJ1-4 - TRBV29-1 13 CSFSGLGNEKLFF TGCAGCTTCTCAGGGTTGGGGAATGAAAAACTGTTTTTT
TRBD2 TRBJ2-7 - TRBV6-5 15 CASRQLAGGSYEQYF TGTGCCAGCAGACAACTAGCGGGAGGTTCCTACGAGCAGTACTTC
TRBD1 TRBJ1-2 - TRBV28 15 CASSLRGQGNYGYTF TGTGCCAGCAGTTTGAGGGGACAGGGTAACTATGGCTACACCTTC
- TRBJ1-5 - TRBV4-1 14 CASSQRKLDQPQHF TGCGCCAGCAGCCAAAGGAAGCTCGATCAGCCCCAGCATTTT
- TRBJ1-2 - TRBV5-1 17 CASSLTEQALSNYGYTF TGCGCCAGCAGCTTAACTGAGCAGGCCCTTTCTAACTATGGCTACACCTTC
- TRBJ1-5 - TRBV2 14 CASNPWTVDQPQHF TGTGCCAGCAACCCCTGGACAGTCGATCAGCCCCAGCATTTT
- TRBJ1-1 - TRBV15 15 CATSRDRTLNTEAFF TGTGCCACCAGCAGAGATCGTACTTTGAACACTGAAGCTTTCTTT
- TRBJ1-3 - TRBV5-1 14 CASTPAGSGNTIYF TGCGCCAGCACCCCCGCGGGCTCTGGAAACACCATATATTTT